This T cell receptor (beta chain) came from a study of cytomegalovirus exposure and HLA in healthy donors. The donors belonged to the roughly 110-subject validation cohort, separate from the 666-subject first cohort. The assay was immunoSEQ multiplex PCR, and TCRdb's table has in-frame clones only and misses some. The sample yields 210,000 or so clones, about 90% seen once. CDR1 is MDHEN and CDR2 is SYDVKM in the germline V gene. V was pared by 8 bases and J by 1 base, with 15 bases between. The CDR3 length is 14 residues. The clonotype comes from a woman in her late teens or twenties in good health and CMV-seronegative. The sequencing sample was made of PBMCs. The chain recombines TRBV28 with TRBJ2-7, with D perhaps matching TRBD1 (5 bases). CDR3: CASGPTETSYEQYF. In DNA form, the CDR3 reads TGTGCCAGCGGGCCGACAGAGACGTCCTACGAGCAGTACTTC.